Below are 25 T cell receptor beta chains sequenced from a single sample in a study of blood T cell repertoires in COVID-19 (dated by TCRdb to 2018 to 2020). Library method: the immunoSEQ multiplex PCR assay. TCRdb retrieved this table from immuneACCESS and kept in-frame rearrangements only. Not all clones are present; in checked studies, unresolved V genes account for under half, and no reason is known for the remainder. This sample gives roughly 220,000 clones in total; roughly 81% of them show up just once. The top ten clones comprise 7.5% of the sample. Material: peripheral blood. These TCRs come from an elderly woman with COVID-19, enrolled during active disease.

The chain couples TRBV28 to TRBJ1-2; D gene unclear. V lost 7 bases to trimming and J lost 1 base, with 7 bases between them. Germline CDR1 is MDHEN and CDR2 is SYDVKM. The CDR3 spans 12 residues. The CDR3: CASMENNYGYTF. The CDR3 bases are TGTGCCAGCATGGAGAATAACTATGGCTACACCTTC.

The chain uses TRBV5-4 and TRBJ2-7; the match to TRBD1 covers 9 bases. Germline loops: CDR1 SGHNT, CDR2 YYREEE (reference sequence). This CDR3 has 15 residues. Trimming at V came to 3 bases and at J to 5 bases, leaving 9 bases not matched to a gene. CDR3 region: CASSSDRNRGHEQYF. For the CDR3, the DNA is TGTGCCAGCAGCTCTGATCGGAACAGGGGGCACGAGCAGTACTTC.

The chain has TRBV30 and TRBJ1-6, with TRBD1 matching over 7 bases. The CDR3 runs to 13 residues. Losses at the gene ends were 8 bases for V and 9 bases for J; bases not matched to a gene: 10. The germline V gene has CDR1 GTSNPN and CDR2 SVGIG (reference sequence). Here the CDR3 reads CAGSRQGFSPLHF. The CDR3 DNA reads TGTGCCGGTTCACGACAGGGATTTTCACCCCTCCACTTT. Full variable domain (remainder filled in from reference TRBV30 and TRBJ1-6): SQTIHQWPATLVQPVGSPLSLECTVEGTSNPNLYWYRQAAGRGLQLLFYSVGIGQISSEVPQNLSASRPQDRQFILSSKKLLLSDSGFYLCAGSRQGFSPLHFGNGTRLTVT.

The gene calls are TRBV18 and TRBJ1-4; D is possibly TRBD1 (6 bases). Trimming removed 3 bases at V and 10 bases at J, with 12 bases between. The CDR3 contains 13 residues. Germline-derived CDR1 and CDR2 are KGHSH and LQKENI. The CDR3 region has the DNA TGTGCCAGCTCACCGGACAGCTTGGGAAAACTGTTTTTT. Translated: CASSPDSLGKLFF.

In DNA, the CDR3 is TGTGCCAGCAGCTTGTTGGACAGGGGTTCGAACACTGAAGCTTTCTTT. It translates to CASSLLDRGSNTEAFF. The chain links TRBV5-6 to TRBJ1-1; 9 bases map to TRBD1. The CDR3 length is 16 residues. V lost 1 base and J lost 1; bases outside the gene matches: 5. Germline V CDR1 and CDR2: SGHDT, YYEEEE.

The table lists this clone with a count of one. The chain employs TRBV6-2 or TRBV6-3 and TRBJ2-5; 7 nucleotides agree with TRBD1. Per germline, CDR1 MNHEY and CDR2 SVGEGT. CDR3 length: 16 amino acids. J gave up 5 bases and V 4 bases, and 13 bases lay outside the gene matches. The CDR3 coding sequence is TGTGCCAGCAGTTCCTTCGACAGGGCCGTGGAGGAGACCCAGTACTTC. It codes for CASSSFDRAVEETQYF.

V usage is TRBV11-2 and J usage is TRBJ1-2; D may be TRBD1 (5 bases). The germline gives CDR1 SGHAT, CDR2 FQNNGV. The CDR3 consists of 14 residues. V was clipped by 5 bases and J by 4 bases, with 14 bases between them. The CDR3 nucleotides read TGTGCCAGCAGCCCACGTCTGGGGCTCTATGGCTACACCTTC. It encodes CASSPRLGLYGYTF.

The chain links TRBV15 to TRBJ1-2; maybe TRBD1 (5 bases). Trimming removed 1 base at V and 14 bases at J, with 17 bases between. There are 13 residues in the CDR3. The germline V gene encodes CDR1 LNHNV and CDR2 YYDKDF (reference sequence). In DNA form, the CDR3 reads TGTGCCACCAGCAGAGGTGGACAAGGGCTCCCGACCTTC. Translation: CATSRGGQGLPTF.

The rearrangement joins TRBV7-3 to TRBJ2-1, with a tentative D call TRBD2 (6 bases). CDR1 is SGHTA and CDR2 is FQGTGA in the germline V gene. This CDR3 contains 16 residues. The germline V and J ends were trimmed by 4 bases and 1 base, with 14 bases remaining between them. CDR3 coding DNA: TGTGCCAGCAGCTCCCGGGGGACTCTTTCCTACAATGAGCAGTTCTTC. This codes for CASSSRGTLSYNEQFF.

V is TRBV6-2 or TRBV6-3 and J is TRBJ1-6, with no clear D. CDR3 length: 12 residues. Trimming took off 3 bases at V and 9 bases at J, with 6 bases between the two ends. The V gene's germline CDR1 is MNHEY and CDR2 SVGEGT. For the CDR3, the DNA is TGTGCCAGCAGTTATGGGAGTTCACCCCTCCACTTT. This codes for CASSYGSSPLHF.

V gene TRBV18 combines with J gene TRBJ2-7, with 8 bases aligning to TRBD2. This CDR3 comprises 15 residues. From germline, CDR1 is KGHSH and CDR2 LQKENI. The V and J ends lost 5 bases and 2 bases, in that order; junction bases with no gene match: 8. The chain's CDR3 is CASSTSGGFPYEQYF. For the CDR3, the DNA is TGTGCCAGCTCAACAAGCGGGGGCTTTCCCTACGAGCAGTACTTC.

The chain employs TRBV5-4 and TRBJ1-1, with 9 bases lining up with TRBD1. CDR3 length: 15 amino acids. V shed 0 bases, J shed 5 bases, and the junction held 5 bases outside the gene matches. Germline V gives CDR1 SGHNT, CDR2 YYREEE (reference sequence). The DNA for the CDR3 is TGTGCCAGCAGCTTGGCTAACAGGGGGCTGACTGAAGCTTTCTTT. Encoded protein: CASSLANRGLTEAFF.

The J gene is TRBJ1-1, the V gene TRBV9, with unresolved D. Trimming shortened V by 4 bases and J by 4 bases, and 14 bases separated the two germline ends. Germline loops: CDR1 SGDLS, CDR2 YYNGEE. The CDR3 has 14 amino acids. DNA of the CDR3: TGTGCCAGCAGCACCAATCTGAGGAGCACTGAAGCTTTCTTT. Amino acids: CASSTNLRSTEAFF.

The chain links TRBV7-3 to TRBJ1-1, with D possibly TRBD1 on 6 matching bases. The V and J ends lost 5 bases and 4 bases respectively, with 20 bases between them. CDR1 and CDR2 from the germline V gene are SGHTA and FQGTGA. The CDR3 contains 16 residues. In DNA, the CDR3 is TGTGCCAGCAGCCCCTCGGCGGGGGCGCGAGTCACTGAAGCTTTCTTT. It translates to CASSPSAGARVTEAFF. The full variable domain, its missing parts supplied by reference TRBV7-3 and TRBJ1-1, is GAGVSQTPSNKVTEKGKYVELRCDPISGHTALYWYRQSLGQGPEFLIYFQGTGAADDSGLPNDRFFAVRPEGSVSTLKIQRTERGDSAVYLCASSPSAGARVTEAFFGQGTRLTVV.

This clone appeared once. This chain uses TRBV6-6 with TRBJ1-2, with 7 bases identical to TRBD1. The CDR3 runs 14 residues. Germline V gene sequence: CDR1 MNHNY, CDR2 SVGAGI (reference sequence). The V segment lost 6 bases and the J segment 4 bases; nucleotides outside the gene matches: 8. DNA of the CDR3: TGTGCCAGCAGATCTATACAGGGGACCTATGGCTACACCTTC. Protein product: CASRSIQGTYGYTF.

The chain is built from TRBV15 and TRBJ1-2; D is unclear. This CDR3 comprises 15 residues. Trimming removed 0 bases from V and 2 bases from J, with 10 bases in between. Germline V CDR1 and CDR2: LNHNV, YYDKDF (reference sequence). The CDR3 here is CATSRDRGSNYGYTF. The DNA for the CDR3 is TGTGCCACCAGCAGAGATCGGGGTTCCAACTATGGCTACACCTTC.

The rearrangement joins TRBV7-2 to TRBJ1-1, with D possibly TRBD1 on 5 matching bases. The V end lost 3 bases, the J end lost 4 bases, and 12 bases lay between the germline ends. CDR1 SGHTA and CDR2 FQGNSA come from the germline V gene. The CDR3 contains 14 residues. The CDR3 bases are TGTGCCAGCAGCTTCGGGGGAATAAGCACTGAAGCTTTCTTT. Translating it yields CASSFGGISTEAFF.

The chain carries TRBV5-1 and TRBJ1-2; D not resolved. Looked up from germline, CDR1 is SGHRS and CDR2 is YFSETQ. The CDR3 loop spans 12 amino acids. Trimming cost V 4 bases and J 3 bases, with 7 bases left between them. Written as DNA, the CDR3 is TGCGCCAGCAGCCGAGATGACTATGGCTACACCTTC. Translation gives CASSRDDYGYTF. Filled out from reference TRBV5-1 and TRBJ1-2, the complete variable domain reads KAGVTQTPRYLIKTRGQQVTLSCSPISGHRSVSWYQQTPGQGLQFLFEYFSETQRNKGNFPGRFSGRQFSNSRSEMNVSTLELGDSALYLCASSRDDYGYTFGSGTRLTVV.

The chain links TRBV4-2 to TRBJ1-2; TRBD1 might be the D (6 bases). CDR1 and CDR2 (germline): LGHNA, YNFKEQ. CDR3 length equals 14 residues. With 2 bases removed from V and 6 bases from J, the gap between germline ends came to 13 bases. The CDR3 coding sequence is TGTGCCAGCAGCCAACGGACAGCCACGGATGGCTACACCTTC. It yields the protein CASSQRTATDGYTF.

The CDR3 reads CSVTVGQGQGYTF. CDR3 DNA sequence: TGCAGCGTAACCGTGGGACAGGGGCAAGGCTACACCTTC. The V call is TRBV29-1, the J call TRBJ1-2; TRBD1 matches at 10 bases. The germline V gene has CDR1 SQVTM and CDR2 ANQGSEA. Germline trimming cut 6 bases from V and 8 bases from J; bases unmatched to any gene: 9. This CDR3 is built from 13 residues.

With regard to this clone: Germline and junction disagree at one end, which may indicate a read error. This chain joins TRBV14 and TRBJ2-7, with TRBD1 identical over 7 bases. The CDR3 is 14 amino acids. Germline V gene data show CDR1 as SGHDN and CDR2 as FVKESK. The CDR3 reads CASRQGTASPEQYF. In DNA form, the CDR3 reads TGTGCCAGCAGACAAGGGACAGCTTCACCCGAGCAGTACTTC.

The genes are TRBV7-9 and TRBJ2-2, with D perhaps matching TRBD1 (7 bases). From germline, CDR1 is SEHNR and CDR2 FQNEAQ (reference sequence). The V end lost 5 bases, the J end lost 5 bases, and 15 bases lay between the germline ends. This CDR3 spans 15 amino acids. CDR3 DNA sequence: TGTGCCAGCAGCCCAGGGGGGACTTCAACCGGGGAGCTGTTTTTT. Protein product: CASSPGGTSTGELFF.

The chain recombines TRBV6-2 or TRBV6-3 with TRBJ1-1; TRBD1 aligns across 8 bases. CDR3 length: 13 amino acids. The V gene end was trimmed by 6 bases and the J gene end by 5 bases; junction bases not matched to a gene: 5. Germline loops: CDR1 MNHEY, CDR2 SVGEGT. The CDR3 region is CASSQTGETEAFF. CDR3 coding DNA: TGTGCCAGCAGCCAGACAGGGGAGACTGAAGCTTTCTTT.

This clone has just one count. The CDR3 is CSAGATDSSYEQYF. The CDR3 bases are TGCAGTGCTGGTGCCACAGACAGCTCCTACGAGCAGTACTTC. The J gene is TRBJ2-7, the V gene TRBV20-1, with a tentative D call TRBD1 (5 bases). The length of the CDR3 is 14 residues. Germline CDR1 reads DFQATT; CDR2 reads SNEGSKA (reference sequence). Trimming stripped 5 bases from V and 0 bases from J, with 14 bases between.

This clone was seen only a few times. This chain connects TRBV14 to TRBJ1-3; TRBD1 is a possible D gene (5 bases). The CDR3 is made up of 16 amino acids. The V gene lost 1 base and the J gene lost 4 bases, with 14 bases spanning the gap. Germline V gene sequence: CDR1 SGHDN, CDR2 FVKESK. As DNA, the CDR3 is TGTGCCAGCAGCCAAGGCCAGCAAGGGGTCGGAAACACCATATATTTT. Its protein product is CASSQGQQGVGNTIYF.